The entry below gives a single T cell receptor (beta chain) sequence along with its context. The sample is drawn from a study of cytomegalovirus exposure and HLA in healthy donors. Amplification used 60 Vbeta primers and 13 Jbeta primers. Only in-frame clones appear in the TCRdb table, and some are missing; sequencing was by immunoSEQ multiplex PCR. Its table records around 80,000 clones. The sequencing sample was made of PBMCs. The origin of this receptor is a boy aged 10-17 years in good health and CMV-seronegative.

The CDR3 DNA reads as TGTGCCAGCAGTTTTAGGGGAGGGCACTATGGCTACACCTTC. It is translated as CASSFRGGHYGYTF. The rearrangement links TRBV27 to TRBJ1-2; D may be TRBD1 (5 bases). The CDR3 has 14 amino acids. V was shortened by 3 bases and J by 3 bases, with 11 bases between the two germline ends. Germline CDR1 is MNHEY and CDR2 is SMNVEV (reference sequence).